One and the same sample provided the 20 T cell receptor beta chains below, sequenced in a study of Graves' ophthalmopathy and Graves' hyperthyroidism. Researchers took RNA transcripts and amplified TCR beta CDR3 regions from them. Amplification began with first-round RT-PCR using HTBI primers, then second-round multiplex PCR was performed. Each CDR3 protein is one row after TCRdb ran MiXCR on the multiplex PCR reads. The data contain approximately 500,000 distinct CDR3 sequences, approximately 15% of them singletons. The sequenced sample was blood. The receptors here all came from a woman aged 25 to 39 with Graves' ophthalmopathy.

This clonotype has at least ten counts. This sequence joins TRBV19 and TRBJ1-1; the D is unclear. CDR1 LNHDA and CDR2 SQIVND come from the germline V gene (reference sequence). This CDR3 has 13 residues. V lost 2 bases and J lost 8, with 12 bases in between. CDR3 DNA: TGTGCCAGTAGTATAAATGGAATGGCCGAAGCTTTCTTT. This gives the protein CASSINGMAEAFF.

This clonotype was seen a single time. A much more abundant neighbour one base away suggests this may be a read error. The CDR3 here is CASSAGHDGTEAFF. The CDR3 region has the DNA TGTGCCAGCAGCGCAGGACATGATGGGACTGAAGCTTTCTTT. The chain employs TRBV9 and TRBJ1-1, with D possibly being TRBD1 (5 bases). The CDR3 sequence is 14 residues long. The germline CDR1 and CDR2 sequences are SGDLS and YYNGEE. With 3 bases removed from V and 5 bases from J, the gap between germline ends came to 14 bases.

This clonotype appeared many times. The V gene is TRBV12-3 or TRBV12-4, the J gene TRBJ2-2; no firm D call. Trimming shortened V by 1 base and J by 4 bases, and 4 bases separated the two germline ends. The CDR3 contains 13 residues. DNA for the CDR3: TGTGCCAGCAGTTTAGGGCTCACCGGGGAGCTGTTTTTT. Translation: CASSLGLTGELFF.

This clonotype was seen at least ten times. J is TRBJ1-2 and V is TRBV19; tentative D call: TRBD1 (5 bases). Germline V gene lookup returns CDR1 LNHDA and CDR2 SQIVND (reference sequence). CDR3 length: 14 residues. Trimming removed 6 bases from V and 9 bases from J, with 20 bases in between. This chain's CDR3 is CASSPGGGAQRYTF. CDR3 DNA sequence: TGTGCCAGTAGCCCGGGTGGTGGGGCCCAACGCTACACCTTC.

This clonotype showed up many times. The rearrangement joins TRBV19 to TRBJ1-1, with no clear D. The CDR3 sequence is 15 residues long. V was cut by 5 bases and J by 2 bases, with 15 bases left in between. Germline-derived CDR1 and CDR2 are LNHDA and SQIVND (reference sequence). The CDR3 sequence: CASSRAWAPNTEAFF. In nucleotides, the CDR3 is TGTGCCAGTAGTCGTGCGTGGGCTCCAAACACTGAAGCTTTCTTT.

This clonotype was observed at least ten times. V is TRBV4-1 and J is TRBJ2-5; D may be TRBD2 (6 bases). The CDR3 extends over 15 amino acids. V was clipped by 1 base and J by 5 bases, with 14 bases between them. In germline, CDR1 is MGHRA, CDR2 YSYEKL. The CDR3 here is CASSQVLGGRETQYF. In DNA, the CDR3 is TGCGCCAGCAGCCAAGTTCTGGGGGGAAGGGAGACCCAGTACTTC.

Only a few counts were recorded for this clonotype. V is TRBV19 and J is TRBJ2-7; 8 bases fit TRBD2. The CDR3 is made up of 14 amino acids. J was trimmed by 6 bases and V by 6 bases; bases with no gene match: 10. The germline V gene has CDR1 LNHDA and CDR2 SQIVND (reference sequence). The CDR3 is CASSAFGRATEQYF. The CDR3 DNA sequence: TGTGCCAGTAGCGCTTTCGGGAGGGCAACCGAGCAGTACTTC.

In this sample, this clonotype turned up many times. V and J are TRBV27 and TRBJ1-2; unclear D gene. Between the trimmed V and J ends, which lost 5 bases and 7 bases, there was a span of 8 bases. Germline V CDR1 and CDR2: MNHEY, SMNVEV (reference sequence). The CDR3 runs to 11 residues. CDR3 nucleotides: TGTGCCAGCAGTCGGGGTGGTGGCTACACCTTC. It codes for CASSRGGGYTF.

This clonotype occurred many times. The rearrangement links TRBV5-1 to TRBJ1-2; 7 positions match TRBD1. J lost 3 bases, V lost 0 bases, and 2 bases had no gene match. This CDR3 region has 14 residues. From germline, CDR1 is SGHRS and CDR2 YFSETQ. CDR3 residues: CASSLGGQYYGYTF. The CDR3 coding sequence is TGCGCCAGCAGCTTGGGGGGACAGTACTATGGCTACACCTTC. Complete variable domain (other parts from reference TRBV5-1 and TRBJ1-2): KAGVTQTPRYLIKTRGQQVTLSCSPISGHRSVSWYQQTPGQGLQFLFEYFSETQRNKGNFPGRFSGRQFSNSRSEMNVSTLELGDSALYLCASSLGGQYYGYTFGSGTRLTVV.

This clonotype was observed at least ten times. This rearrangement joins TRBV18 to TRBJ1-2; D unclear. With 2 bases removed from V and 3 bases from J, the gap between germline ends came to 7 bases. The CDR3 runs to 13 residues. Looked up from germline, CDR1 is KGHSH and CDR2 is LQKENI. CDR3: CASSPNSDYGYTF. The DNA of the CDR3 is TGTGCCAGCTCACCAAACAGCGACTATGGCTACACCTTC.

There are many counts of this clonotype. The rearrangement uses TRBV6-1 and TRBJ2-6; perhaps TRBD1 as D (5 bases). CDR3 length: 16 residues. V lost 2 bases and J lost 1, with 9 bases in between. The germline V gene has CDR1 MNHNS and CDR2 SASEGT. CDR3 loop: CASSEFKGSGANVLTF. DNA for the CDR3: TGTGCCAGCAGTGAATTCAAGGGGTCTGGGGCCAACGTCCTGACTTTC.

This clonotype was observed a few times. This chain uses TRBV27 with TRBJ1-5, with no clear D. The CDR3 has 15 residues. Between the trimmed V and J ends, which lost 6 bases and 2 bases, there was a span of 14 bases. Germline CDR1 and CDR2: MNHEY and SMNVEV (reference sequence). The CDR3: CASSTSGWGNQPQHF. The CDR3 nucleotides read TGTGCCAGCAGCACCTCGGGCTGGGGCAATCAGCCCCAGCATTTT.

This clonotype was observed many times. This chain connects TRBV30 to TRBJ1-2; the D is unclear. Germline CDR1 and CDR2: GTSNPN and SVGIG (reference sequence). CDR3 length equals 14 residues. The V and J ends lost 5 bases and 4 bases respectively, with 17 bases between them. The CDR3 DNA follows: TGTGCCTGGTGGCCGGCTTTAACTAGCTATGGCTACACCTTC. This gives the protein CAWWPALTSYGYTF.

There are many counts of this clonotype. The chain combines TRBV15 with TRBJ2-7; TRBD2 is a possible D gene (6 bases). The V and J ends lost 1 base and 2 bases respectively, with 12 bases between them. Germline lookup yields CDR1 LNHNV and CDR2 YYDKDF (reference sequence). The CDR3 length is 15 residues. As DNA, the CDR3 is TGTGCCACCAGCAGAGCCGGCGGGAACACCTACGAGCAGTACTTC. Its translation is CATSRAGGNTYEQYF.

This clonotype has a count of ten or more. The CDR3 nucleotides read TGTGCCAGCAGTCGAGAAGGGGATCAGCCCCAGCATTTT. It is translated as CASSREGDQPQHF. The chain carries TRBV2 and TRBJ1-5; maybe TRBD1 (5 bases). V lost 5 bases and J lost 5, with 10 bases in between. The CDR3 covers 13 residues. Germline CDR1 reads SNHLY; CDR2 reads FYNNEI.

Regarding this clonotype: At one end the junction does not follow the germline gene, possibly because of a read error. The chain couples TRBV11-2 to TRBJ2-2, with 9 bases fitting TRBD1. CDR1 and CDR2 from the germline V gene are SGHAT and FQNNGV. The CDR3 runs 16 residues. In nucleotides, the CDR3 is TGTGCCATCAGCTCTTACAGGGGGCCGGGAACCGGGGAGCTGTTTTTT. Its protein is CAISSYRGPGTGELFF.

This clonotype was seen at least ten times. V usage is TRBV5-1 and J usage is TRBJ2-7, with 14 bases aligning to TRBD2. CDR3 length: 14 amino acids. Germline values: CDR1 SGHRS, CDR2 YFSETQ. V trimming: 7 bases; J trimming: 7 bases; junction bases outside the gene matches: 7. CDR3 DNA: TGCGCCAGCCGACTAGCGGGAGGGCCGTTGGAGCAGTACTTC. This codes for CASRLAGGPLEQYF.

In the case of this clonotype: Relative to the germline gene, one junction end is altered; a read error may explain this. This chain connects TRBV10-3 to TRBJ2-2; 7 positions match TRBD1. The CDR3 sequence is 15 residues long. Germline V lookup: CDR1 ENHRY, CDR2 SYGVKD. CDR3 in amino acids: CASQWTGVYTGDLFF. CDR3 DNA: TGTGCCTCCCAATGGACAGGAGTGTACACCGGGGATCTGTTTTTT.

This clonotype showed up many times. This chain uses TRBV5-1 with TRBJ1-1; D possibly corresponds to TRBD1 (5 bases). CDR1 and CDR2 from the germline V gene are SGHRS and YFSETQ. Trimming removed 4 bases from V and 3 bases from J, with 16 bases in between. The length of the CDR3 is 15 residues. The CDR3 coding sequence is TGCGCCAGCAGCCATCCCAGGGCGATCGACACTGAAGCTTTCTTT. Translated, it gives CASSHPRAIDTEAFF.

The sample holds many counts of this clonotype. J is TRBJ1-3 and V is TRBV2; TRBD1 is a possible D gene (6 bases). V lost 3 bases and J lost 0, with 9 bases in between. The CDR3 contains 15 residues. Germline V gives CDR1 SNHLY, CDR2 FYNNEI. This CDR3 reads CASSEGAVSGNTIYF. The CDR3 DNA reads as TGTGCCAGCAGTGAGGGGGCCGTCTCTGGAAACACCATATATTTT.